The present T cell receptor (beta chain) was sequenced within a study of tumor and adjacent non-tumor tissue in lung cancer. As for the study in general: The cohort had around eleven adenocarcinoma, a couple of squamous cell and 1 small cell patients. Findings of the study overall: Compared with tumor, normal lung showed significantly lower TCR diversity. In normal lung, the top 100 clones were significantly more dominant than in tumor.

Details on this clonotype: Its cognate antigen is unknown. A read error may be the cause here, since a much bigger clone is one base away.

Germline V gene data show CDR1 as SQVTM and CDR2 as ANQGSEA. The length of the CDR3 is 18 residues. The template was RNA from unsorted bulk tissue. A modified ARM-PCR protocol with three rounds of nested PCR amplified TCRbeta. TCRdb re-called the multiplex PCR reads through MiXCR, storing one row per CDR3 protein. The sample holds around 140,000 distinct CDR3 sequences, approximately 72% seen once. This clonotype was obtained from a man in his sixties with small cell lung cancer. Source material: lung tumor tissue. The V and J genes are TRBV29-1 and TRBJ2-1; the match to TRBD2 covers 12 bases. In DNA form, the CDR3 reads TGCAGCGTTGCTGGGGGGCTAGCGGGAGGGAGCTCCTACAATGAGCGGTTCTTC. Its protein product is CSVAGGLAGGSSYNERFF.